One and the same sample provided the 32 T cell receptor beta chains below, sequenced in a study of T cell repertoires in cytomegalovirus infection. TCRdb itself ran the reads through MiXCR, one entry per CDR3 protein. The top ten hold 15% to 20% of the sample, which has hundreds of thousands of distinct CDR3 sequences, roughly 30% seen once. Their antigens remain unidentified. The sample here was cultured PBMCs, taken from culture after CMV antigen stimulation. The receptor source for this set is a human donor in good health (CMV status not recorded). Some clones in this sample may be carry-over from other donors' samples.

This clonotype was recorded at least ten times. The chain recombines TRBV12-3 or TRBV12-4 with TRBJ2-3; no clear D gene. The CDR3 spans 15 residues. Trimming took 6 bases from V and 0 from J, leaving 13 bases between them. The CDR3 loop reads CASSHSYTSTDTQYF. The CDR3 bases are TGTGCCAGCAGCCACAGCTACACGAGCACAGATACGCAGTATTTT.

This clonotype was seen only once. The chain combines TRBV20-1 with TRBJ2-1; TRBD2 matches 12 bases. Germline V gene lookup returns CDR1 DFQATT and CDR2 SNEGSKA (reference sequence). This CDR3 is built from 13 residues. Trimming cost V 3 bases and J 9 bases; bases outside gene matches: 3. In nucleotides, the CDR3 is TGCAGTGCTAGGCCTAGCGGGAGGGCTGAGCAGTTCTTC. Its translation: CSARPSGRAEQFF.

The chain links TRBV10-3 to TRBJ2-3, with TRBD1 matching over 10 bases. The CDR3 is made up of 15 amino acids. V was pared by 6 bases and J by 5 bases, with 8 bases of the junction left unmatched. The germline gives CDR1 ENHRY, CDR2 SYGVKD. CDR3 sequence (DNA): TGTGCCATCAGCCCGCGGACAGGGGGTAAAGATACGCAGTATTTT. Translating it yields CAISPRTGGKDTQYF.

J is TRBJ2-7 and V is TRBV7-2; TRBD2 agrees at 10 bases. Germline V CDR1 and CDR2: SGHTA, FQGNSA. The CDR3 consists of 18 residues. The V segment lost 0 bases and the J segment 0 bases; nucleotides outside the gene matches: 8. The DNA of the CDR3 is TGTGCCAGCAGCTTAGCTGAAACGCTAGCGGGAGCCTCCTACGAGCAGTACTTC. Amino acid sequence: CASSLAETLAGASYEQYF.

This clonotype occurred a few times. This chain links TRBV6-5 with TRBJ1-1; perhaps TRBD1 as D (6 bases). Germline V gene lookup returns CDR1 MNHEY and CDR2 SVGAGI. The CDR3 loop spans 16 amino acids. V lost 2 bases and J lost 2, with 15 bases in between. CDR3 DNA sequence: TGTGCCAGCAGTTACCGGGCAGGGGCTGGTAACACTGAAGCTTTCTTT. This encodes CASSYRAGAGNTEAFF.

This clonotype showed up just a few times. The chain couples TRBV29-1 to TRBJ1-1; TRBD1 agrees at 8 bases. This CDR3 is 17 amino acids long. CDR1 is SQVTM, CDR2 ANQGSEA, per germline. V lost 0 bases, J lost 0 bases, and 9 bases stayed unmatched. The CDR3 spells CSVEDLGTGPLNTEAFF. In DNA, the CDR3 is TGCAGCGTTGAAGATCTTGGGACAGGCCCCCTGAACACTGAAGCTTTCTTT.

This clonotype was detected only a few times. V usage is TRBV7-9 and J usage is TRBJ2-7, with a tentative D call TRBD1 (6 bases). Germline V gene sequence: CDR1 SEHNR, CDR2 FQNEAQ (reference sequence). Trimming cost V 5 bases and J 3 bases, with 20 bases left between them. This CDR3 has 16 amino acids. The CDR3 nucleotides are TGTGCCAGCAGCCGAAACTCAGGGCAGGGGCACTACGAGCAGTACTTC. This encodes CASSRNSGQGHYEQYF.

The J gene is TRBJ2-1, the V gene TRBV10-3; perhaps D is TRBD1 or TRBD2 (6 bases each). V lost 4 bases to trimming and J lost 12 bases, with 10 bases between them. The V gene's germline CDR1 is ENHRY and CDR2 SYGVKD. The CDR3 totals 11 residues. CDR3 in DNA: TGTGCCATCAGTGGAGGGGGGACGCAGTTCTTC. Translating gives CAISGGGTQFF.

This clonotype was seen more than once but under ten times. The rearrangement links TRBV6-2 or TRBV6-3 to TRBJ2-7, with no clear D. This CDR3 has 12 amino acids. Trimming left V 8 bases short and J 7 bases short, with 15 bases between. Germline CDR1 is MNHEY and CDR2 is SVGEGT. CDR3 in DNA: TGTGCCAGCGGTAGGCCGAGTTGGGAGCAGTACTTC. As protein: CASGRPSWEQYF.

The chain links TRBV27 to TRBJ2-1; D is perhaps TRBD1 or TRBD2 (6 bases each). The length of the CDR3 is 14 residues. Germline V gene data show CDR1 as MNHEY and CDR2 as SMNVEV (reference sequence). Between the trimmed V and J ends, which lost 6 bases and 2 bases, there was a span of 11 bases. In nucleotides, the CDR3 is TGTGCCAGCAGCTTTGGGGGGCCCTACAATGAGCAGTTCTTC. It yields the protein CASSFGGPYNEQFF.

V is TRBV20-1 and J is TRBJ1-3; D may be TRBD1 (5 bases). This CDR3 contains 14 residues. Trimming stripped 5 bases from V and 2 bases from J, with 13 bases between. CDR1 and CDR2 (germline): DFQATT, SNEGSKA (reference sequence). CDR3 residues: CSASQDNTGNTIYF. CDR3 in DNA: TGCAGTGCTTCCCAGGACAACACTGGAAACACCATATATTTT.

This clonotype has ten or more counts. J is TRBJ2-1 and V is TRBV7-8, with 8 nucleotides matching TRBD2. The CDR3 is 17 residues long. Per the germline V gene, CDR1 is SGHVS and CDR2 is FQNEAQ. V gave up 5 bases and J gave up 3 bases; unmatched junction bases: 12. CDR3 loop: CASSATLGRGDYNEQFF. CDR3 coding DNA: TGTGCCAGCAGCGCCACTCTAGGGCGGGGGGACTACAATGAGCAGTTCTTC.

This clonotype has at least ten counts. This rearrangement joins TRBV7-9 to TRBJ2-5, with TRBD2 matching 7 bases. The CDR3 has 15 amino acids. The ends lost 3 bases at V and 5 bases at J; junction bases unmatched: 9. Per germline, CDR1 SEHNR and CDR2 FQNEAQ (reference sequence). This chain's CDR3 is CASSLGRGVGETQYF. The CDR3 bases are TGTGCCAGCAGCTTGGGACGGGGGGTCGGTGAGACCCAGTACTTC.

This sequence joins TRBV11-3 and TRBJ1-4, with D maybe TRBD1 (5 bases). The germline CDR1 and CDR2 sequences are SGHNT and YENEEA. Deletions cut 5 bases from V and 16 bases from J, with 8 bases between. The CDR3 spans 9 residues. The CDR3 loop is CASSLGQFF. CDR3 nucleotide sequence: TGTGCCAGCAGCCTTGGACAGTTTTTT.

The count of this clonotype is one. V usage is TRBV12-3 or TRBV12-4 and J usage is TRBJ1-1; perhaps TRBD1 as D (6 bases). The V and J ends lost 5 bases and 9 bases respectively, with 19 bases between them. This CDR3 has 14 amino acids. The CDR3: CASSQMRGREKAFF. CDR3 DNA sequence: TGTGCCAGCAGTCAAATGCGGGGGCGAGAGAAAGCTTTCTTT.

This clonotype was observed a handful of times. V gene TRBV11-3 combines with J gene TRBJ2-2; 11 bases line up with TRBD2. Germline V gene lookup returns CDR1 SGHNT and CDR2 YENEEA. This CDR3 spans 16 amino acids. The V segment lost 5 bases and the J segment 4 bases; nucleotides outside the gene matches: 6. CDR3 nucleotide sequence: TGTGCCAGCAGCCCCCCTAGCGGGAGGATCACCGGGGAGCTGTTTTTT. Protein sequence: CASSPPSGRITGELFF.

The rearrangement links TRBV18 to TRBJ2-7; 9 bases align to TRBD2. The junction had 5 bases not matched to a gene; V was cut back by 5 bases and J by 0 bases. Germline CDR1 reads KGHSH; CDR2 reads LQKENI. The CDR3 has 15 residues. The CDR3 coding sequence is TGTGCCAGCTCAAGAGCGGGGGGCAGCTCCTACGAGCAGTACTTC. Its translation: CASSRAGGSSYEQYF.

The CDR3 sequence is CASSLGLSDVGETQYF. Written as DNA, the CDR3 is TGTGCCAGCAGTTTAGGGCTTAGCGACGTAGGAGAGACCCAGTACTTC. The rearrangement links TRBV28 to TRBJ2-5, with D perhaps matching TRBD2 (5 bases). V was shortened by 2 bases and J by 4 bases, with 17 bases between the two germline ends. Germline values: CDR1 MDHEN, CDR2 SYDVKM. The CDR3 is made up of 16 amino acids.

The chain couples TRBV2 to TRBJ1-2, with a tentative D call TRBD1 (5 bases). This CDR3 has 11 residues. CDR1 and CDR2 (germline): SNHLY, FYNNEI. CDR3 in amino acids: CAVRGSYGYTF. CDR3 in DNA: TGTGCAGTTCGGGGCTCCTATGGCTACACCTTC.

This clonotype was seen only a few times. CDR3 DNA: TGTGCCAGCACAGGGGGCGCGAGGAATGAGCAGTTCTTC. Residues: CASTGGARNEQFF. This chain uses TRBV28 with TRBJ2-1; 8 bases match TRBD1. The CDR3 runs to 13 residues. Germline V gene sequence: CDR1 MDHEN, CDR2 SYDVKM. J lost 7 bases, V lost 7 bases, and 6 bases had no gene match.

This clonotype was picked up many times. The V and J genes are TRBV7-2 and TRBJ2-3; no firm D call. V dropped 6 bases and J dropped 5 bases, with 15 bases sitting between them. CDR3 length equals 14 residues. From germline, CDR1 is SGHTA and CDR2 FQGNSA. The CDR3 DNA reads TGTGCCAGCAGTCCACCGCCAACCGGAGATACGCAGTATTTT. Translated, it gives CASSPPPTGDTQYF. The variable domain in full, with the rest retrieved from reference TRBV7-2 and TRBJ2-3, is GAGVSQSPSNKVTEKGKDVELRCDPISGHTALYWYRQSLGQGLEFLIYFQGNSAPDKSGLPSDRFSAERTGGSVSTLTIQRTQQEDSAVYLCASSPPPTGDTQYFGPGTRLTVL.

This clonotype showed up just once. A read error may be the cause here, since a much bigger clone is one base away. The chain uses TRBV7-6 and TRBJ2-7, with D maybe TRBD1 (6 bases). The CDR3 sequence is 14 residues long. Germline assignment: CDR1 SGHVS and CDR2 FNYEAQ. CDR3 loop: CASSYRDTSYVQYF. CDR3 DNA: TGTGCCAGCAGCTACCGGGACACCTCCTACGTGCAGTACTTC.

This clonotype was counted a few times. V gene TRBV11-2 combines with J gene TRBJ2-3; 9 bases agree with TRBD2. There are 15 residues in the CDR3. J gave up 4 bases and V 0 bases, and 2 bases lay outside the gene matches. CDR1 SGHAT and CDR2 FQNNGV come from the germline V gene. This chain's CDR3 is CASSLDSGSADTQYF. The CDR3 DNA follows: TGTGCCAGCAGCTTAGATAGCGGGAGTGCAGATACGCAGTATTTT.

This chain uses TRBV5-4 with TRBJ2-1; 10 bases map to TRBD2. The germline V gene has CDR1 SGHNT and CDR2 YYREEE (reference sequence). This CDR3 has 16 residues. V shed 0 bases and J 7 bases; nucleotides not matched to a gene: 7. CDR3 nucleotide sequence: TGTGCCAGCAGCTTGGCCGGAGCGGGGGGGTTAAATGAGCAGTTCTTC. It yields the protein CASSLAGAGGLNEQFF.

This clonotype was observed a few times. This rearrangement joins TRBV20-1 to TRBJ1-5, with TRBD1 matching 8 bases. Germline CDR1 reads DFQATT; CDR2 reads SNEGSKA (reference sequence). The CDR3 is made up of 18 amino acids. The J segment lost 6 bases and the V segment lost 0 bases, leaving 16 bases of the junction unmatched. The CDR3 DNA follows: TGCAGTGCTAGAGAGACAGGGGTGGTGGTTGTTCAATCTCAGCCCCAGCATTTT. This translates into CSARETGVVVVQSQPQHF.

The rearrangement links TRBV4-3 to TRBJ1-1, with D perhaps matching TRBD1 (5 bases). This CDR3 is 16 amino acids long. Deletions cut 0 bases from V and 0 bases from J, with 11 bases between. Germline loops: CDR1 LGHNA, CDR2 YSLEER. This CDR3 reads CASSQDGAGMNTEAFF. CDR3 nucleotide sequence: TGCGCCAGCAGCCAAGATGGGGCAGGCATGAACACTGAAGCTTTCTTT.

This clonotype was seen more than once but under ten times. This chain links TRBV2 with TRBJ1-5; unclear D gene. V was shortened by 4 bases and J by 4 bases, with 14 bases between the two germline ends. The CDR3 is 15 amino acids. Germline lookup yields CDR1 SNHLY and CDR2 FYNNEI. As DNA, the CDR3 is TGTGCCAGCAGTGGCTTCATCGACGCGAATCAGCCCCAGCATTTT. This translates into CASSGFIDANQPQHF.

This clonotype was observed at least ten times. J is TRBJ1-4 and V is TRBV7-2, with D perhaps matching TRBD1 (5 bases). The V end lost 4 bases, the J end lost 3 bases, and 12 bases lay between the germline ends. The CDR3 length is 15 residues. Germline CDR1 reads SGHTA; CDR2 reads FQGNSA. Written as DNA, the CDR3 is TGTGCCAGCAGCTACGACAGTGCCCCTAATGAAAAACTGTTTTTT. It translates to CASSYDSAPNEKLFF.

CDR3 DNA: TGCAGTGCTAGAGTATTAATAAATTCGTACAATGAGCAGTTCTTC. Amino acid sequence: CSARVLINSYNEQFF. The chain links TRBV20-1 to TRBJ2-1, with no clear D. The germline CDR1 and CDR2 sequences are DFQATT and SNEGSKA (reference sequence). The CDR3 is 15 amino acids. V was shortened by 1 base and J by 4 bases, with 14 bases between the two germline ends.

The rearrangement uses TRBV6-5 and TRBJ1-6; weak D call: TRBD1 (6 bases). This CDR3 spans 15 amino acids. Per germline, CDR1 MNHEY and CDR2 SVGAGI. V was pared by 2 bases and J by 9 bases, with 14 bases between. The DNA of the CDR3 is TGTGCCAGCAGTTACAGCCCGGGACAAAGTTCACCCCTCCACTTT. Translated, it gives CASSYSPGQSSPLHF.

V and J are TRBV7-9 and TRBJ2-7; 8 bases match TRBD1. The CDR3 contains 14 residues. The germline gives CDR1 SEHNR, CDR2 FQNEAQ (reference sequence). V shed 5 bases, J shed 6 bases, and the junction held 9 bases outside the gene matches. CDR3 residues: CASSPMDRAFEQYF. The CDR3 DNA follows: TGTGCCAGCAGCCCTATGGACAGGGCCTTCGAGCAGTACTTC.

Written as DNA, the CDR3 is TGTGCCATCAGTGACCCGGGACTAGCGGGCGGGAGGAGCCAAGAGACCCAGTACTTC. It codes for CAISDPGLAGGRSQETQYF. The gene calls are TRBV10-3 and TRBJ2-5; 12 nucleotides agree with TRBD2. This CDR3 comprises 19 residues. Germline lookup yields CDR1 ENHRY and CDR2 SYGVKD. After removal of 3 bases from V and 1 base from J, the junction contained 12 bases not matched to a gene.